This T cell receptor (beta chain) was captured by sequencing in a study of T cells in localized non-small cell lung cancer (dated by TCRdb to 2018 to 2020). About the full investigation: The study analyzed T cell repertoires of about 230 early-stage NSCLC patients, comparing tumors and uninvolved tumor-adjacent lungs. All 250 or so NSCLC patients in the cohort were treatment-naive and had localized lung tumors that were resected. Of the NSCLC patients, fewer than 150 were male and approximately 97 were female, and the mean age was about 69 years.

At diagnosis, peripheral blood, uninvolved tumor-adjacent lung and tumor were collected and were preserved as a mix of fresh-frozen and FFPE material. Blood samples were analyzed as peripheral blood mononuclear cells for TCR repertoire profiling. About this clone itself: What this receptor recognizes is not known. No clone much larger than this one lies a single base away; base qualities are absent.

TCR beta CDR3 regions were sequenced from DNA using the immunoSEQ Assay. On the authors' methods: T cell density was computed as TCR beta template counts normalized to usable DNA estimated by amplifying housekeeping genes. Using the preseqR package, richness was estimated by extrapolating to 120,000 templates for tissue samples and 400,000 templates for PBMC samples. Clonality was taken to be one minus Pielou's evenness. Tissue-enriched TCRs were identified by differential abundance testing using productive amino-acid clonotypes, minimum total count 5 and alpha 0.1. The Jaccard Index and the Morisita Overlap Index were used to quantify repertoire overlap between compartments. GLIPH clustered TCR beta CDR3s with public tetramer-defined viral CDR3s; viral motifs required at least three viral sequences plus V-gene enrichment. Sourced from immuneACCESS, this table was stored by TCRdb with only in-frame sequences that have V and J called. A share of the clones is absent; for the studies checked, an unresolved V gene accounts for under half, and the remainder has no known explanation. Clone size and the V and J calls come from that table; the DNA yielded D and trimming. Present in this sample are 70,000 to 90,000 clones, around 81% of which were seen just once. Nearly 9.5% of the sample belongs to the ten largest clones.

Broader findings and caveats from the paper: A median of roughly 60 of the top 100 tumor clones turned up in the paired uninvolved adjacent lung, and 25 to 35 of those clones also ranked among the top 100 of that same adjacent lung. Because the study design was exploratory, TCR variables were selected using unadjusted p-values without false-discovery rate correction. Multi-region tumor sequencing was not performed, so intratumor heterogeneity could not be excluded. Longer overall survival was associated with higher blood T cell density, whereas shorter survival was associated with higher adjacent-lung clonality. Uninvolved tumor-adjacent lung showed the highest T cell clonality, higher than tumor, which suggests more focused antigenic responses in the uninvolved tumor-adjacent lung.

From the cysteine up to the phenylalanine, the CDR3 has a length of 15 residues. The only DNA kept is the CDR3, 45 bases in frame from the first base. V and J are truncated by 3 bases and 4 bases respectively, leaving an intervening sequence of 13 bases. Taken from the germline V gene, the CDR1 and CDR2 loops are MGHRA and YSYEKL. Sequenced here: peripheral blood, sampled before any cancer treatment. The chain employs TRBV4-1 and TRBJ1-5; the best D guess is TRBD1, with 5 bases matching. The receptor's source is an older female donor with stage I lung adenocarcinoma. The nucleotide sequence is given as TGCGCCAGCAGCCACGCCGGGACCTTAAATCAGCCCCAGCATTTT. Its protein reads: CASSHAGTLNQPQHF.